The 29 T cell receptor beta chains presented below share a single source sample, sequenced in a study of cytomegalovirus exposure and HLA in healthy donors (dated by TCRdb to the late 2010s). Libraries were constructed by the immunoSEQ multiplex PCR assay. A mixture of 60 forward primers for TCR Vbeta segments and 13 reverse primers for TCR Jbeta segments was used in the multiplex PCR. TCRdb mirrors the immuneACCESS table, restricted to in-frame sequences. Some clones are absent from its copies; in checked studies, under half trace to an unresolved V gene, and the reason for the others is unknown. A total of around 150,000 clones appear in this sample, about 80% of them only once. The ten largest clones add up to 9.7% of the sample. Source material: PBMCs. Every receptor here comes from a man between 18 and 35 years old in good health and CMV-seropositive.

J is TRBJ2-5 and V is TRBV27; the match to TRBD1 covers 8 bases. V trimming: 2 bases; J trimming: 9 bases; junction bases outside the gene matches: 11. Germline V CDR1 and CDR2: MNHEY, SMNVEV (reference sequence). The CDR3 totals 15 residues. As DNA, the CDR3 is TGTGCCAGCAGTTTACTTGGGACAGGCTGGGGGCCCCAGTACTTC. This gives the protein CASSLLGTGWGPQYF.

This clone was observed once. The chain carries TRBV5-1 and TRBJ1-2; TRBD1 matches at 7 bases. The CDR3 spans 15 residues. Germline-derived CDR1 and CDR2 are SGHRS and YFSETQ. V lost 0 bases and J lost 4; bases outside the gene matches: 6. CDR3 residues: CASSLEGANTYGYTF. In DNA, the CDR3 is TGCGCCAGCAGCTTGGAGGGGGCAAACACCTATGGCTACACCTTC.

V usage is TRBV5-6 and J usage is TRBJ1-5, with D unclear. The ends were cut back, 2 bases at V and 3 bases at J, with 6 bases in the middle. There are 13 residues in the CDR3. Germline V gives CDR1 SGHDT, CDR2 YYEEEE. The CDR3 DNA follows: TGTGCCAGCAGCTTCGGTCCCAATCAGCCCCAGCATTTT. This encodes CASSFGPNQPQHF.

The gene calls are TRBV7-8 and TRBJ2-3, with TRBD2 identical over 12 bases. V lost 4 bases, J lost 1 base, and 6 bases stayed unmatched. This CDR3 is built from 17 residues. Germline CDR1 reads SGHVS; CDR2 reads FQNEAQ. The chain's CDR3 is CASSSQTSGGRTDTQYF. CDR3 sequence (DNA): TGTGCCAGCAGCTCCCAGACTAGCGGGGGTCGCACAGATACGCAGTATTTT. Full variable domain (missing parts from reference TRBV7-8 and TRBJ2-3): GAGVSQSPRYKVAKRGQDVALRCDPISGHVSLFWYQQALGQGPEFLTYFQNEAQLDKSGLPSDRFFAERPEGSVSTLKIQRTQQEDSAVYLCASSSQTSGGRTDTQYFGPGTRLTVL.

The CDR3 DNA reads as TGTGCCAGCAGCTCAGGGGTCAATGAGCAGTTCTTC. Its protein product is CASSSGVNEQFF. This sequence joins TRBV25-1 and TRBJ2-1; weak D call: TRBD1 (6 bases). This CDR3 contains 12 residues. With 6 bases removed from V and 6 bases from J, the gap between germline ends came to 9 bases. The germline V gene encodes CDR1 MGHDK and CDR2 SYGVNS.

CDR3 nucleotide sequence: TGTGCCAGCAGCTGGACTAGCGGGAGGGCCAGACTTTCCTACGAGCAGTACTTC. Translated: CASSWTSGRARLSYEQYF. The chain uses TRBV7-8 and TRBJ2-7; 15 bases are shared with TRBD2. CDR3 length: 18 amino acids. The V gene end was trimmed by 4 bases and the J gene end by 1 base; junction bases not matched to a gene: 8. CDR1 is SGHVS, CDR2 FQNEAQ, per germline.

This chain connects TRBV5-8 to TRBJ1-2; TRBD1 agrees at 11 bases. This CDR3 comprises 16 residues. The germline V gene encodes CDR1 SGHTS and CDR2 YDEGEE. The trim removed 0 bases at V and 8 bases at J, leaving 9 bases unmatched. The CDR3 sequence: CASSLVKGQGASGYTF. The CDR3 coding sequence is TGTGCCAGCAGCTTGGTGAAAGGACAGGGGGCCTCGGGCTACACCTTC.

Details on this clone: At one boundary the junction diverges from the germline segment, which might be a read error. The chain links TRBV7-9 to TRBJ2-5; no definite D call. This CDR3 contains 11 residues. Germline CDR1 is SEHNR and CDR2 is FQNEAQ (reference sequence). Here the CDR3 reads CSSSVKETQYF. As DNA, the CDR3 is TGTTCCAGCAGCGTAAAAGAGACCCAGTACTTC.

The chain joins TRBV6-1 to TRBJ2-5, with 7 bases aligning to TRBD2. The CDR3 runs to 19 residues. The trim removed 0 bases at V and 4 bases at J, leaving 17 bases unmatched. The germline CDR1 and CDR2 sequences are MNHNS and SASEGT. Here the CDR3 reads CASSEARERGREGRETQYF. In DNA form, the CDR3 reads TGTGCCAGCAGTGAAGCGAGGGAGCGAGGCAGGGAGGGGAGAGAGACCCAGTACTTC.

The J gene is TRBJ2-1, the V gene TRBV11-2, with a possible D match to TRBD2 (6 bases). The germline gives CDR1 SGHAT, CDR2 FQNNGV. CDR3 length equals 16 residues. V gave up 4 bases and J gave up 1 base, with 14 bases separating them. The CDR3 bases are TGTGCCAGCAGCTCCATGTCGGGGGTATCCTACAATGAGCAGTTCTTC. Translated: CASSSMSGVSYNEQFF.

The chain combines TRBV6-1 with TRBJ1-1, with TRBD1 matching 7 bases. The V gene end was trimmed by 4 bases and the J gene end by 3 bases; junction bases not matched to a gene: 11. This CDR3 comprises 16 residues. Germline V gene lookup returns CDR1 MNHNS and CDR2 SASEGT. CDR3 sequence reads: CASSGPTGRLDTEAFF. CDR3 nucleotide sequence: TGTGCCAGCAGTGGGCCGACAGGGAGGTTAGACACTGAAGCTTTCTTT.

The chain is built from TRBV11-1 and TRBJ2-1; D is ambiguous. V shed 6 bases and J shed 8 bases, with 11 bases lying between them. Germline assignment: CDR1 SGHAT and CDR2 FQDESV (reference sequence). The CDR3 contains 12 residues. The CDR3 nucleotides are TGTGCCAGCAGTTTAACGGTCGATGAGCAGTTCTTC. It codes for CASSLTVDEQFF.

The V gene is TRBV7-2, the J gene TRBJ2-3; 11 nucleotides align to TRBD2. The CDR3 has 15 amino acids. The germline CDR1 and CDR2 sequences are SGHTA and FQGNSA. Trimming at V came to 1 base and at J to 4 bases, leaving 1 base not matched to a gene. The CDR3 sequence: CASSLGLAGPDTQYF. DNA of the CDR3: TGTGCCAGCAGCTTAGGACTAGCGGGGCCAGATACGCAGTATTTT.

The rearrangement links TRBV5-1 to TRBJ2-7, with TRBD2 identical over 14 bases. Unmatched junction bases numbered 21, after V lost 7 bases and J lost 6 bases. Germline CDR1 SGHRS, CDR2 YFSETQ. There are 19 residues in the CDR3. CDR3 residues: CASSPHGTSGGLSRGEQYF. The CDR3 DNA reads TGCGCCAGCTCCCCCCATGGGACTAGCGGGGGTTTGTCAAGGGGCGAGCAGTACTTC.

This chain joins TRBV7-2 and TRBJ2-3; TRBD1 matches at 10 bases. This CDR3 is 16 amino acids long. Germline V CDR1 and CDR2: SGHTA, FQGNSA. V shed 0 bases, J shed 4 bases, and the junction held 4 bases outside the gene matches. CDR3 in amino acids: CASSLARDRGPDTQYF. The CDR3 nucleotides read TGTGCCAGCAGCTTAGCCCGGGACAGGGGACCAGATACGCAGTATTTT. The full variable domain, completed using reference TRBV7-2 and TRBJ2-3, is GAGVSQSPSNKVTEKGKDVELRCDPISGHTALYWYRQSLGQGLEFLIYFQGNSAPDKSGLPSDRFSAERTGGSVSTLTIQRTQQEDSAVYLCASSLARDRGPDTQYFGPGTRLTVL.

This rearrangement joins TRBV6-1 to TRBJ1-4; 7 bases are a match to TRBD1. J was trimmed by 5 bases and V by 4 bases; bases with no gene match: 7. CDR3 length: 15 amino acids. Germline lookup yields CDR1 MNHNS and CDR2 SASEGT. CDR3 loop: CASSVQGIENEKLFF. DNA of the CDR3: TGTGCCAGCAGTGTACAGGGGATAGAGAATGAAAAACTGTTTTTT.

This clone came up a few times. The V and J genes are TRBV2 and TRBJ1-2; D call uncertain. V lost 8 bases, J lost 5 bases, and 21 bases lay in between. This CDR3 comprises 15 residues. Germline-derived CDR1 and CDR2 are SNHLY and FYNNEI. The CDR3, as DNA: TGTGCCAGCTTACCATTGGTCCAGCGACTTTATGGCTACACCTTC. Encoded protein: CASLPLVQRLYGYTF.

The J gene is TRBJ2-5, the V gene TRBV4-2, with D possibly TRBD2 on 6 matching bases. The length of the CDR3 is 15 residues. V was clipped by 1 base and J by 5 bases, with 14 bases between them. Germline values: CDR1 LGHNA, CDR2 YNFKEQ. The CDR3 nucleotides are TGTGCCAGCAGCCAAGTACTAGCTTCGACGGAGACCCAGTACTTC. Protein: CASSQVLASTETQYF.

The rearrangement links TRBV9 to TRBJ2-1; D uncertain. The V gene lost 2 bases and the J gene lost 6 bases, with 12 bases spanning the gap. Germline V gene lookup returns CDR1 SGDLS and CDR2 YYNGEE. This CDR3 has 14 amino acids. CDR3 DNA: TGTGCCAGCAGCGTCGGCCTAGTCGGCAATGAGCAGTTCTTC. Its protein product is CASSVGLVGNEQFF.

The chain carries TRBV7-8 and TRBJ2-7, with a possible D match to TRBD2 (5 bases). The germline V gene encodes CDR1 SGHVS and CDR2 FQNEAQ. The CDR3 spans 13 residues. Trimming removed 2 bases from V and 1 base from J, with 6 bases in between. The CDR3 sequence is CASSLKRSYEQYF. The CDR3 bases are TGTGCCAGCAGCTTAAAGCGGTCCTACGAGCAGTACTTC.

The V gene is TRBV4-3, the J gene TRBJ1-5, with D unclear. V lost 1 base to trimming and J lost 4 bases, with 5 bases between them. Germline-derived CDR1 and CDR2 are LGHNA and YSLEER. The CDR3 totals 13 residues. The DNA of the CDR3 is TGCGCCAGCAGCCAAGCCAGGAATCAGCCCCAGCATTTT. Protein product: CASSQARNQPQHF.

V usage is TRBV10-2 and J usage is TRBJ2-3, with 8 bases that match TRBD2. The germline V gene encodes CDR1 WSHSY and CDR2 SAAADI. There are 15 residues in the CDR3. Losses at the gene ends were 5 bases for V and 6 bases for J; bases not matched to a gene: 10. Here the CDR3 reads CASSFTSGIVDTQYF. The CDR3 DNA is TGCGCCAGCAGTTTTACTAGCGGTATTGTCGATACGCAGTATTTT.

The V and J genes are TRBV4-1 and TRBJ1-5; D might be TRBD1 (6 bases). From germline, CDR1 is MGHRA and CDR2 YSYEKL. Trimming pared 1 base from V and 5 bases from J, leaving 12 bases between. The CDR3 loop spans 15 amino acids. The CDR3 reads CASSQVSGDDQPQHF. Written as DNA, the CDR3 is TGCGCCAGCAGCCAAGTGTCAGGGGACGATCAGCCCCAGCATTTT.

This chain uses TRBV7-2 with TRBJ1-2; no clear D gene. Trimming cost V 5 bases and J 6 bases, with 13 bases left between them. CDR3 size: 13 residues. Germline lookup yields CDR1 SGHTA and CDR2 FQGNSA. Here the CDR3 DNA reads TGTGCCAGCAGCACCAGGACGGGAGATGGCTACACCTTC. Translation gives CASSTRTGDGYTF.

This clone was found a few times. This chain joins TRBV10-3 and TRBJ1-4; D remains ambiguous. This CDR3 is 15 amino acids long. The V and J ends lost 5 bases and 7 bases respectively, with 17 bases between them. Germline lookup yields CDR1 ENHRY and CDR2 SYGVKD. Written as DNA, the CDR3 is TGTGCCATCAGTTCTTCACCGGGTGCGGGTGAAAAACTGTTTTTT. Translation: CAISSSPGAGEKLFF.

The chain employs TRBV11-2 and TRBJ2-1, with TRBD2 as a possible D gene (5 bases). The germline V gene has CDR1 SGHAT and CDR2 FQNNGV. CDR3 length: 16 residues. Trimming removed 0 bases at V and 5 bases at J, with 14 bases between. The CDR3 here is CASSLDPPEGNNEQFF. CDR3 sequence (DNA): TGTGCCAGCAGCTTAGATCCCCCCGAGGGAAACAATGAGCAGTTCTTC.

The CDR3 spells CASSLGTARNQPQHF. CDR3 bases: TGCGCCAGCAGCTTGGGGACAGCCCGCAATCAGCCCCAGCATTTT. The chain uses TRBV5-1 and TRBJ1-5, with D possibly being TRBD1 (6 bases). This CDR3 region has 15 residues. Trimming took off 0 bases at V and 2 bases at J, with 9 bases between the two ends. Germline-derived CDR1 and CDR2 are SGHRS and YFSETQ.

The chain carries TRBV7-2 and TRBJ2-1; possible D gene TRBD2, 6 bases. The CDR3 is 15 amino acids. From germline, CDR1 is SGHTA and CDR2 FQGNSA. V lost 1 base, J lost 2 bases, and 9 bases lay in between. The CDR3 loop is CASSLEPGAYNEQFF. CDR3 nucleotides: TGTGCCAGCAGCTTAGAGCCGGGGGCCTACAATGAGCAGTTCTTC.

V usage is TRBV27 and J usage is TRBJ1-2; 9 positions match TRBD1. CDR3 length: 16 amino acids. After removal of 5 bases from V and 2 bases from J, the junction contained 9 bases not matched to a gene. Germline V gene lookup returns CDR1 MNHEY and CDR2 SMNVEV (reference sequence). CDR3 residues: CASSNLQGATNYGYTF. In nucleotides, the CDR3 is TGTGCCAGCAGTAACTTACAGGGGGCGACGAACTATGGCTACACCTTC.